These 12 T cell receptor beta chains share one sample of origin, sequenced in a study of monozygotic twins with inflammatory bowel disease. TCRdb re-called the 5' RACE reads, yielding one record per CDR3 amino acid sequence without DNA. The sample table sets out some 300,000 distinct CDR3 sequences. Sequences were obtained from blood. The source of these receptors is a human donor with ulcerative colitis or Crohn's disease, or a healthy co-twin of an affected twin (not recorded which).

CDR3: CASSQGGGRALNEQFF. The J gene is TRBJ2-1, the V gene TRBV3-1; TCRdb calls TRBD2, which cannot be checked without DNA. CDR3 length: 16 amino acids. Germline V gene lookup returns CDR1 LGHDT and CDR2 YNNKEL (reference sequence).

This chain joins TRBV4-3 and TRBJ2-1; TCRdb picks TRBD2, but there is no DNA to check that call. The CDR3 is 16 residues long. CDR1 is LGHNA, CDR2 YSLEER, per germline. The CDR3: CASSQLAGQKYNEQFF.

The V and J genes are TRBV7-7 and TRBJ2-2; checking the TCRdb D call of TRBD1 is not possible without DNA. The CDR3 has 16 amino acids. Germline V gene sequence: CDR1 SSHAT, CDR2 FNYEAQ (reference sequence). The CDR3 spells CASSSTRGARTGELFF. Using reference TRBV7-7 and TRBJ2-2 for the parts outside the CDR3, the full variable domain is GAGVSQSPRYKVTKRGQDVTLRCDPISSHATLYWYQQALGQGPEFLTYFNYEAQPDKSGLPSDRFSAERPEGSISTLTIQRTEQRDSAMYRCASSSTRGARTGELFFGEGSRLTVL.

The chain couples TRBV29-1 to TRBJ2-7; TCRdb selects TRBD1, and the lack of DNA leaves this call unchecked. Germline values: CDR1 SQVTM, CDR2 ANQGSEA. CDR3 length: 12 residues. The CDR3 spells CSVRDRDYEQYF.

This rearrangement joins TRBV7-9 to TRBJ2-3; the TCRdb call, TRBD1, lacks DNA for checking. The CDR3 is 15 residues long. CDR1 is SEHNR, CDR2 FQNEAQ, per germline (reference sequence). The CDR3 protein is CASAGGDTATDTQYF.

The chain combines TRBV29-1 with TRBJ2-7; the TRBD1 assignment by TCRdb is unverifiable without DNA. The CDR3 totals 14 residues. CDR1 and CDR2 from the germline V gene are SQVTM and ANQGSEA. The CDR3 sequence: CSVAGTGGSYEQYF.

The rearrangement links TRBV18 to TRBJ2-1; TCRdb names TRBD1, which stays unverified in the absence of DNA. The CDR3 is made up of 11 amino acids. Germline lookup yields CDR1 KGHSH and CDR2 LQKENI. The CDR3: CASSTWGEQFF.

This rearrangement joins TRBV7-9 to TRBJ1-5; TCRdb gives TRBD1 as the D gene, but with no DNA this cannot be confirmed. The CDR3 is made up of 15 amino acids. Germline CDR1 reads SEHNR; CDR2 reads FQNEAQ (reference sequence). The CDR3 sequence: CASSLGTGGDQPQHF.

This chain's CDR3 is CASSLWETSIEQFF. The V gene is TRBV28, the J gene TRBJ2-1. The CDR3 has 14 amino acids. Per the germline V gene, CDR1 is MDHEN and CDR2 is SYDVKM.

The chain recombines TRBV7-2 with TRBJ2-7. The CDR3 loop spans 14 amino acids. Per the germline V gene, CDR1 is SGHTA and CDR2 is FQGNSA. The CDR3 here is CASNVAGRSHEQYF.

The chain couples TRBV6-1 to TRBJ2-2; the TCRdb call, TRBD1, lacks DNA for checking. The CDR3 length is 15 residues. Looked up from germline, CDR1 is MNHNS and CDR2 is SASEGT. This CDR3 reads CASSPRGGAIGELFF.

The CDR3 spells CASSPVDKNIQYF. V usage is TRBV18 and J usage is TRBJ2-4. The CDR3 sequence is 13 residues long. Per the germline V gene, CDR1 is KGHSH and CDR2 is LQKENI.